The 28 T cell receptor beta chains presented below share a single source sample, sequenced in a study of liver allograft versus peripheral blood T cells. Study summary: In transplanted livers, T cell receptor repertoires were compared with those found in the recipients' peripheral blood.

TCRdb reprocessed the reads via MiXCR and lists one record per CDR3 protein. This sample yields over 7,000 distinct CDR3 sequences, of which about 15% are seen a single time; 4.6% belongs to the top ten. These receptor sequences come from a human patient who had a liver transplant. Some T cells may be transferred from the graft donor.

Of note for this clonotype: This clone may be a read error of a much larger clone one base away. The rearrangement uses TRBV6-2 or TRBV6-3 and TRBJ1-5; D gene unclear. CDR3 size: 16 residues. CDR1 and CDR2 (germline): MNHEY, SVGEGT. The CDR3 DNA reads TGTGCCAGCAGTTACGGGCCGGAGTATAGCAATCGGCCCCAGCATTTT. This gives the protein CASSYGPEYSNRPQHF.

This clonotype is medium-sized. The chain's CDR3 is CASGRQNSPLHF. CDR3 DNA sequence: TGTGCCAGCGGCCGACAGAATTCACCCCTCCACTTT. The rearrangement links TRBV27 to TRBJ1-6; tentative D call: TRBD1 (5 bases). V lost 8 bases to trimming and J lost 7 bases, with 9 bases between them. The CDR3 has 12 amino acids. Germline lookup yields CDR1 MNHEY and CDR2 SMNVEV (reference sequence).

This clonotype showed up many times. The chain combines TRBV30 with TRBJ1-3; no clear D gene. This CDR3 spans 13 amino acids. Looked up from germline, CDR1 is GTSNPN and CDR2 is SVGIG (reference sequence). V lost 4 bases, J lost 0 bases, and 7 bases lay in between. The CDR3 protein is CAWTGDSGNTIYF. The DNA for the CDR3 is TGTGCCTGGACAGGCGACTCTGGAAACACCATATATTTT.

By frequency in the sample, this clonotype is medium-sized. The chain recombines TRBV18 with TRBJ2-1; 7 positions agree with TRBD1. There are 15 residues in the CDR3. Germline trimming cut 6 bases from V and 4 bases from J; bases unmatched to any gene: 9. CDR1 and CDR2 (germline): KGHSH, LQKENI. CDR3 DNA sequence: TGTGCCAGCTCCCCATGGACAGGCGAATACAATGAGCAGTTCTTC. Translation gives CASSPWTGEYNEQFF.

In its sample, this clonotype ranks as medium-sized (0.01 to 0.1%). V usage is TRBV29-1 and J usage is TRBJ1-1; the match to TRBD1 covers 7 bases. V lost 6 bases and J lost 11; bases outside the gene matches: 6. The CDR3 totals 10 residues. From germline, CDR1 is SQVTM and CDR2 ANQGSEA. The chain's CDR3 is CSVRTGDAFF. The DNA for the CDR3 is TGCAGCGTGAGGACAGGCGACGCTTTCTTT.

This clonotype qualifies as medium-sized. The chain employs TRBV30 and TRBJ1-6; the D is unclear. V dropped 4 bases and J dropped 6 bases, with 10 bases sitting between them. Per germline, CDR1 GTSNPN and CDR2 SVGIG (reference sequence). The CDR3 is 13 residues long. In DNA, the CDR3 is TGTGCCTGGAAGCGGGGTCGTAATTCACCCCTCCACTTT. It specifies CAWKRGRNSPLHF.

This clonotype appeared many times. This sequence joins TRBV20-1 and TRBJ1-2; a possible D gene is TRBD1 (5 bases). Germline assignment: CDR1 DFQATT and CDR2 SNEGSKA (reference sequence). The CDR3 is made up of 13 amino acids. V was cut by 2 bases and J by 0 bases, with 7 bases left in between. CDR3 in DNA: TGCAGTGCTAGAATGGGGGCTAACTATGGCTACACCTTC. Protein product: CSARMGANYGYTF.

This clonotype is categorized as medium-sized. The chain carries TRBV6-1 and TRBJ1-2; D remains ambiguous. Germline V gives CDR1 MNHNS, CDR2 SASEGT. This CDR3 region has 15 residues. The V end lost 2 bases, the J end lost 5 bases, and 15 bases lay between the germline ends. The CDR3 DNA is TGTGCCAGCAGTGAAACTGGCGTAGAGCGTTATGGCTACACCTTC. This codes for CASSETGVERYGYTF.

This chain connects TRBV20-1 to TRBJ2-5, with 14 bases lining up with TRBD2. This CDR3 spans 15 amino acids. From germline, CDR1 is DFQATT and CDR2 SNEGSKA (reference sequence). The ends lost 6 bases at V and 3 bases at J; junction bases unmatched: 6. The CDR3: CSATGTSGGKETQYF. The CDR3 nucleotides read TGCAGTGCGACCGGGACTAGCGGGGGAAAAGAGACCCAGTACTTC.

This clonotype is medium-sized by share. The DNA of the CDR3 is TGTGCCAGTAGTATAGGGATTACGGCTGGAAACACCATATATTTT. Its translation is CASSIGITAGNTIYF. J is TRBJ1-3 and V is TRBV19; D uncertain. The V end lost 1 base, the J end lost 2 bases, and 9 bases lay between the germline ends. The CDR3 runs 15 residues. Germline V gene data show CDR1 as LNHDA and CDR2 as SQIVND (reference sequence).

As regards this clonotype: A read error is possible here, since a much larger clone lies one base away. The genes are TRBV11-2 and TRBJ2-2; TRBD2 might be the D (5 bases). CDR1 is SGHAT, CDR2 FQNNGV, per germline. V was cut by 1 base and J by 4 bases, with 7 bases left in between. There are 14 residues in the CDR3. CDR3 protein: CASSLGRTTGELFF. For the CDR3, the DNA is TGTGCCAGCAGCTTAGGGAGGACCACCGGGGAGCTGTTTTTT.

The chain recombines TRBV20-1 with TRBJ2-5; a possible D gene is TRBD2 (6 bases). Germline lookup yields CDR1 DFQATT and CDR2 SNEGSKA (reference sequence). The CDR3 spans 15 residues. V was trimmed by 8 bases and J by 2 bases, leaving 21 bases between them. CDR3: CSTLRGGTLQETQYF. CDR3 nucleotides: TGCAGTACTCTACGAGGCGGGACTCTACAAGAGACCCAGTACTTC.

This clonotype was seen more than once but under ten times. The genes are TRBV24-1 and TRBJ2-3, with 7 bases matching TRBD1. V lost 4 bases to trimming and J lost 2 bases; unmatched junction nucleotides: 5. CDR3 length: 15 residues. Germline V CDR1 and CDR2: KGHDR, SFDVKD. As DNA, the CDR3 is TGTGCCACCAGTGACTGGACAGGATACACAGATACGCAGTATTTT. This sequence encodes CATSDWTGYTDTQYF.

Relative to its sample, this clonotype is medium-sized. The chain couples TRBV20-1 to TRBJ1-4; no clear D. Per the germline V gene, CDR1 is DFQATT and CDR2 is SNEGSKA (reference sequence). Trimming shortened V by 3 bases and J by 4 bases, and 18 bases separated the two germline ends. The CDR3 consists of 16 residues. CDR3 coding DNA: TGCAGTGCTAGCTCCCTGGTCGGTTTTGGTAATGAAAAACTGTTTTTT. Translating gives CSASSLVGFGNEKLFF.

This CDR3 reads CASSLYPEGSYNSPLHF. The CDR3 DNA sequence: TGTGCCAGCAGTTTATATCCGGAGGGCTCCTATAATTCACCCCTCCACTTT. This chain joins TRBV27 and TRBJ1-6, with D hard to call. CDR3 size: 17 residues. Germline values: CDR1 MNHEY, CDR2 SMNVEV (reference sequence). Trimming took 1 base from V and 0 from J, leaving 10 bases between them.

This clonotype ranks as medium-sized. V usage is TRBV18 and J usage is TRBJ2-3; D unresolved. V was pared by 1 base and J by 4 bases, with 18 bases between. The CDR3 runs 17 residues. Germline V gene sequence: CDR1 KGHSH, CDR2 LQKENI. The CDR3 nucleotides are TGTGCCAGCTCACCACGAGTCGCTACCGGCACGGCAGATACGCAGTATTTT. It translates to CASSPRVATGTADTQYF.

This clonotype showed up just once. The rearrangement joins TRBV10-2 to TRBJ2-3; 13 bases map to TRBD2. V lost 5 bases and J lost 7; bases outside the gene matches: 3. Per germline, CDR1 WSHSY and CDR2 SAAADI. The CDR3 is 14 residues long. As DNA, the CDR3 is TGCGCCAGCAGTTGGACTAGCGGGAGAAATACGCAGTATTTT. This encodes CASSWTSGRNTQYF.

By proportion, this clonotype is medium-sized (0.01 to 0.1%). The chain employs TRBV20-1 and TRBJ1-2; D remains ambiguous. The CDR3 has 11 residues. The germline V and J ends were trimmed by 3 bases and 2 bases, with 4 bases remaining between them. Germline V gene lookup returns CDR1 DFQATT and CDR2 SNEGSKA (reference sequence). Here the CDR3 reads CSASPNYGYTF. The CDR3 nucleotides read TGCAGTGCTAGCCCGAACTATGGCTACACCTTC.

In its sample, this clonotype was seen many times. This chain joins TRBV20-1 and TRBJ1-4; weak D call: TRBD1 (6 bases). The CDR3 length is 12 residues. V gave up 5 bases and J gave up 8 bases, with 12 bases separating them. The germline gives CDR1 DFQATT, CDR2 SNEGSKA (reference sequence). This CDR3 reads CSARDIGEKLFF. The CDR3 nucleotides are TGCAGTGCTCGGGACATAGGCGAAAAACTGTTTTTT.

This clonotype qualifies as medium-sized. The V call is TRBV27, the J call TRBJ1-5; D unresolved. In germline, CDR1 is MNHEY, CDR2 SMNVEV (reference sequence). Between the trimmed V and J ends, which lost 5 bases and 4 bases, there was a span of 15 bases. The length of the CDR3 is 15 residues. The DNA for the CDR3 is TGTGCCAGCAGTATGGTCGGCAGTTGGAATCAGCCCCAGCATTTT. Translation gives CASSMVGSWNQPQHF.

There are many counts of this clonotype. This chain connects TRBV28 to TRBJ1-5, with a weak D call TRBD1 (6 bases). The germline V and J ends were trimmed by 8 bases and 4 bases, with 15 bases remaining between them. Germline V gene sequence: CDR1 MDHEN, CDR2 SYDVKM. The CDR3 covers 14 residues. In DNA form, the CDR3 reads TGTGCCAGCTCCGGGGGAGGGGGGAATCAGCCCCAGCATTTT. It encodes CASSGGGGNQPQHF.

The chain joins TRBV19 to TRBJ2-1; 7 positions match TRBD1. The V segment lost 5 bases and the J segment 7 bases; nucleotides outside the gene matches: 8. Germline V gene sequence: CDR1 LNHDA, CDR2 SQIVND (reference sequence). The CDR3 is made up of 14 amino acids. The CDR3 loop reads CASSSQGVVNEQFF. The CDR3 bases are TGTGCCAGTAGTTCCCAGGGGGTAGTGAATGAGCAGTTCTTC.

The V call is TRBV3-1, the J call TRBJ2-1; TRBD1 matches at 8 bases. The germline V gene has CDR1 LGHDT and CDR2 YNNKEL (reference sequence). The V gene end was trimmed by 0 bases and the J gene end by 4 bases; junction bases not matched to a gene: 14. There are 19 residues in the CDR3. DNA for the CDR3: TGTGCCAGCAGCCAAGAGGCTACAGGGGGTCTCCGACATTACAATGAGCAGTTCTTC. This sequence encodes CASSQEATGGLRHYNEQFF.

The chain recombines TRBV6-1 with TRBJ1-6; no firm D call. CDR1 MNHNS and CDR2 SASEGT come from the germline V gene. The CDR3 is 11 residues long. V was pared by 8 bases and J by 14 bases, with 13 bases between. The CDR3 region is CASGKGQSLHF. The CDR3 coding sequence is TGTGCCAGCGGGAAGGGCCAGTCCCTCCACTTT.

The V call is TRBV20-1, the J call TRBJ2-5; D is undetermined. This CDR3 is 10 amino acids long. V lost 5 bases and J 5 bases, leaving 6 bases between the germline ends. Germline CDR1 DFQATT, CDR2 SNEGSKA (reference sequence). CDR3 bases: TGCAGTGCTTTAGACGAGACCCAGTACTTC. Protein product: CSALDETQYF.

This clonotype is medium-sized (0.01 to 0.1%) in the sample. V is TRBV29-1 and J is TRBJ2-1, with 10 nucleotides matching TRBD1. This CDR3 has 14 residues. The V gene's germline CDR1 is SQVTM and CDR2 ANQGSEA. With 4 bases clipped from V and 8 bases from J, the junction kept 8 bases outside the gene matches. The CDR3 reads CSVGWDRGRDEQFF. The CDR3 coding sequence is TGCAGCGTTGGTTGGGACAGGGGTCGGGATGAGCAGTTCTTC.

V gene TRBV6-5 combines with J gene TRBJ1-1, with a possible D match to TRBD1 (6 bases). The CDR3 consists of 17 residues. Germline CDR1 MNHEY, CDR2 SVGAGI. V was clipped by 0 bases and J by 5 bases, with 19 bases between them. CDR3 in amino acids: CASSYSSGFQGFTEAFF. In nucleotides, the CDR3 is TGTGCCAGCAGTTACTCGTCAGGGTTTCAGGGGTTTACTGAAGCTTTCTTT.

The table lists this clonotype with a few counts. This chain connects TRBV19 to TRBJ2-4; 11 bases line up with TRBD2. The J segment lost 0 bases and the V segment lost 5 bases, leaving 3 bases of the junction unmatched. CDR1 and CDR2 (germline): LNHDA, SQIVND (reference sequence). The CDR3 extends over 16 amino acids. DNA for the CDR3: TGTGCCAGTAGTTTTAGCGGGGGGGTAGCCAAAAACATTCAGTACTTC. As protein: CASSFSGGVAKNIQYF.